Shown below are 17 T cell receptor beta chains from a single sample sequenced in a study of T cell changes during pregnancy in multiple sclerosis (dated 2019 in TCRdb). Libraries were prepared through the immunoSEQ multiplex PCR assay. The immuneACCESS repertoire file appears here via TCRdb, limited to in-frame rearrangements. These files lack a portion of the clones; in checked studies, under half of the deficit traces to unresolved V genes, and the cause of the others is not known. The sample table holds some 77,000 clones, of which around nine tenths were seen once. The ten top clones hold 0.2% to 0.25% of the sample. The source was CD4+ T cells from peripheral blood mononuclear cells, collected before pregnancy. These receptors all come from a female donor with multiple sclerosis, enrolled in a pregnancy study.

The V call is TRBV5-1, the J call TRBJ1-4, with 7 bases identical to TRBD1. V gave up 5 bases and J gave up 4 bases; unmatched junction bases: 8. Germline loops: CDR1 SGHRS, CDR2 YFSETQ. The CDR3 runs 15 residues. DNA for the CDR3: TGCGCCAGCAGAGGGCGGGGACAGAGTAATGAAAAACTGTTTTTT. This codes for CASRGRGQSNEKLFF.

The chain carries TRBV5-1 and TRBJ1-1, with TRBD1 identical over 10 bases. Germline CDR1 and CDR2: SGHRS and YFSETQ. With 3 bases clipped from V and 8 bases from J, the junction kept 13 bases outside the gene matches. The length of the CDR3 is 16 residues. The CDR3 DNA is TGCGCCAGCAGCTCCGGACAGGGGGTAAGTCGTTCGGAAGCTTTCTTT. Translation: CASSSGQGVSRSEAFF.

In nucleotides, the CDR3 is TGCGCCAGCCGGGGACTAGCGGGAGCGGTCACAGATACGCAGTATTTT. Its translation is CASRGLAGAVTDTQYF. V is TRBV4-1 and J is TRBJ2-3, with 14 bases aligning to TRBD2. Per germline, CDR1 MGHRA and CDR2 YSYEKL. The CDR3 sequence is 16 residues long. The ends lost 8 bases at V and 2 bases at J; junction bases unmatched: 6.

This chain joins TRBV27 and TRBJ2-3; D perhaps matches TRBD1 (6 bases). CDR1 and CDR2 from the germline V gene are MNHEY and SMNVEV (reference sequence). V shed 0 bases and J shed 2 bases, with 9 bases lying between them. CDR3 length: 15 residues. CDR3 nucleotide sequence: TGTGCCAGCAGTTTATCGCAGGGGCTCACAGATACGCAGTATTTT. Translating gives CASSLSQGLTDTQYF.

The V gene is TRBV5-1, the J gene TRBJ2-7, with TRBD1 matching 7 bases. The CDR3 is 16 amino acids. Trimming removed 4 bases from V and 3 bases from J; junction bases left unmatched: 13. Germline assignment: CDR1 SGHRS and CDR2 YFSETQ. This CDR3 reads CASSPSRDSGFYEQYF. CDR3 DNA sequence: TGCGCCAGCAGCCCGTCACGGGACAGCGGTTTCTACGAGCAGTACTTC.

V gene TRBV7-9 combines with J gene TRBJ2-2; 9 nucleotides align to TRBD1. Trimming took 0 bases from V and 4 from J; bases not matched to a gene: 3. CDR1 and CDR2 (germline): SEHNR, FQNEAQ (reference sequence). The CDR3 length is 16 residues. The CDR3 DNA reads TGTGCCAGCAGCTTAGCCGGGACAGGGATCACCGGGGAGCTGTTTTTT. As protein: CASSLAGTGITGELFF.

The chain combines TRBV13 with TRBJ1-1; D remains ambiguous. V shed 0 bases and J shed 0 bases, with 14 bases lying between them. The CDR3 runs 17 residues. CDR1 and CDR2 (germline): PRHDT, FYEKMQ (reference sequence). The CDR3 sequence is CASSLGGEGGMNTEAFF. The CDR3, as DNA: TGTGCCAGCAGCTTAGGTGGGGAGGGAGGGATGAACACTGAAGCTTTCTTT. Variable domain in full (rest from reference TRBV13 and TRBJ1-1): AAGVIQSPRHLIKEKRETATLKCYPIPRHDTVYWYQQGPGQDPQFLISFYEKMQSDKGSIPDRFSAQQFSDYHSELNMSSLELGDSALYFCASSLGGEGGMNTEAFFGQGTRLTVV.

The chain uses TRBV9 and TRBJ1-4; TRBD1 aligns across 7 bases. V trimming: 3 bases; J trimming: 0 bases; junction bases outside the gene matches: 8. The CDR3 is made up of 17 amino acids. Germline V gene data show CDR1 as SGDLS and CDR2 as YYNGEE. The CDR3, as DNA: TGTGCCAGCAGCGGTGGGACAGACGATGCAACTAATGAAAAACTGTTTTTT. Protein: CASSGGTDDATNEKLFF.

This chain joins TRBV30 and TRBJ1-5; the match to TRBD1 covers 8 bases. V lost 1 base to trimming and J lost 0 bases; unmatched junction nucleotides: 8. Germline V gene sequence: CDR1 GTSNPN, CDR2 SVGIG (reference sequence). The CDR3 is made up of 17 amino acids. This CDR3 is CAWSATGGPYSNQPQHF. CDR3 coding DNA: TGTGCCTGGAGTGCCACAGGGGGGCCCTATAGCAATCAGCCCCAGCATTTT.

The V gene is TRBV29-1, the J gene TRBJ1-4, with TRBD1 matching over 8 bases. The CDR3 sequence is 13 residues long. With V trimmed by 5 bases and J by 8 bases, 7 bases remained unmatched. Germline loops: CDR1 SQVTM, CDR2 ANQGSEA. For the CDR3, the DNA is TGCAGCGTTCGGACAGGGCAGCGGGAAAAACTGTTTTTT. Translated, it gives CSVRTGQREKLFF.

The chain is built from TRBV5-1 and TRBJ1-2; D might be TRBD1 (5 bases). CDR3 length: 14 amino acids. V dropped 2 bases and J dropped 1 base, with 9 bases sitting between them. The germline CDR1 and CDR2 sequences are SGHRS and YFSETQ. CDR3 nucleotide sequence: TGCGCCAGCAGCTTTGTCCAGGGTAACTATGGCTACACCTTC. Encoded protein: CASSFVQGNYGYTF.

This clone was seen a handful of times. The CDR3, as DNA: TGCAGCGTGGCGAGAGGGAGGGGATCCGAAGCTTTCTTT. This gives the protein CSVARGRGSEAFF. The chain uses TRBV29-1 and TRBJ1-1, with a weak D call TRBD1 (5 bases). Germline V CDR1 and CDR2: SQVTM, ANQGSEA. V lost 6 bases and J lost 8, with 19 bases in between. The CDR3 extends over 13 amino acids.

V is TRBV5-4 and J is TRBJ2-7; D may be TRBD2 (6 bases). CDR1 and CDR2 (germline): SGHNT, YYREEE (reference sequence). Trimming removed 3 bases at V and 3 bases at J, with 16 bases between. CDR3 size: 15 residues. In DNA form, the CDR3 reads TGTGCCAGCAGCTCAAACCGGGAGTCTCTCTACGAGCAGTACTTC. Protein: CASSSNRESLYEQYF. Filled out from reference TRBV5-4 and TRBJ2-7, the complete variable domain reads ETGVTQSPTHLIKTRGQQVTLRCSSQSGHNTVSWYQQALGQGPQFIFQYYREEENGRGNFPPRFSGLQFPNYSSELNVNALELDDSALYLCASSSNRESLYEQYFGPGTRLTVT.

CDR3 sequence reads: CASSSGTGNFAYTF. For the CDR3, the DNA is TGTGCCAGCAGCTCCGGGACAGGGAATTTTGCCTACACCTTC. The chain uses TRBV7-9 and TRBJ1-2, with 9 bases matching TRBD1. This CDR3 is built from 14 residues. Trimming removed 4 bases from V and 10 bases from J; junction bases left unmatched: 10. Per the germline V gene, CDR1 is SEHNR and CDR2 is FQNEAQ (reference sequence).

V and J are TRBV2 and TRBJ1-1, with 7 bases aligning to TRBD1. This CDR3 spans 15 amino acids. Germline V gene data show CDR1 as SNHLY and CDR2 as FYNNEI. The J segment lost 7 bases and the V segment lost 1 base, leaving 9 bases of the junction unmatched. CDR3 in DNA: TGTGCCAGCAGTGAAGAAGGTGGCAGGGGGGTTGAAGCTTTCTTT. It encodes CASSEEGGRGVEAFF.

The rearrangement uses TRBV19 and TRBJ1-1; D is perhaps TRBD1 (5 bases). This CDR3 comprises 13 residues. Germline CDR1 and CDR2: LNHDA and SQIVND (reference sequence). Trimming removed 7 bases from V and 1 base from J, with 10 bases in between. CDR3 protein: CASKDITNTEAFF. CDR3 sequence (DNA): TGTGCCAGTAAGGACATAACGAACACTGAAGCTTTCTTT. The whole variable domain, filled in from reference TRBV19 and TRBJ1-1, reads DGGITQSPKYLFRKEGQNVTLSCEQNLNHDAMYWYRQDPGQGLRLIYYSQIVNDFQKGDIAEGYSVSREKKESFPLTVTSAQKNPTAFYLCASKDITNTEAFFGQGTRLTVV.

V usage is TRBV15 and J usage is TRBJ2-1, with TRBD2 as a possible D gene (7 bases). The germline V gene has CDR1 LNHNV and CDR2 YYDKDF (reference sequence). The CDR3 covers 13 residues. Trimming left V 8 bases short and J 8 bases short, with 16 bases between. The CDR3 region is CATGGAEAHEQFF. The CDR3 nucleotides read TGTGCCACCGGGGGGGCGGAGGCCCATGAGCAGTTCTTC.